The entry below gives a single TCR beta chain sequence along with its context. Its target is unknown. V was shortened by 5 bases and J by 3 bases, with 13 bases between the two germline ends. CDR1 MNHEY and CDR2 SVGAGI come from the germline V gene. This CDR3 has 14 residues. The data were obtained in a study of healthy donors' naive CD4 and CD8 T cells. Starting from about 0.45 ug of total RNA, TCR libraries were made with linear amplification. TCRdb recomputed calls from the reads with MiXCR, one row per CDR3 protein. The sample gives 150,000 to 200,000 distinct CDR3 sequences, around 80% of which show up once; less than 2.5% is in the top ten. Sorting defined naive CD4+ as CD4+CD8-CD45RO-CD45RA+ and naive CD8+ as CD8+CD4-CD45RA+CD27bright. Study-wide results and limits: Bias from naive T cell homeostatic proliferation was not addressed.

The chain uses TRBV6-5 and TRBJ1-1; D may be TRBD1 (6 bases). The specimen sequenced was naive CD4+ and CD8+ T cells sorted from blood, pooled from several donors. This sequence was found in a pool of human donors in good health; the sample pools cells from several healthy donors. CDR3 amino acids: CASSPGEGDTEAFF. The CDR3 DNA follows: TGTGCCAGCAGTCCAGGGGAAGGGGACACTGAAGCTTTCTTT.